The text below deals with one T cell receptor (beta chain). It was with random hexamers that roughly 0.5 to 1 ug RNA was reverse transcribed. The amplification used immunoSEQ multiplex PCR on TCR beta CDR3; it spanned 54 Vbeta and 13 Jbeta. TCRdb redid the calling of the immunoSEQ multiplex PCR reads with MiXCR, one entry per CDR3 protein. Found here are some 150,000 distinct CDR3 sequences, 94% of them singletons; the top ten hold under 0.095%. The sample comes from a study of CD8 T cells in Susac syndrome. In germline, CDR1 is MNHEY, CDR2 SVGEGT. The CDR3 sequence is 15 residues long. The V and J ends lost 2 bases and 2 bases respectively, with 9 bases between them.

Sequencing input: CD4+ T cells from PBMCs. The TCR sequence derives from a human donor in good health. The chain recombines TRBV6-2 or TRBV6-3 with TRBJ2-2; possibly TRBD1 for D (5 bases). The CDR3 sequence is CASSYQTENTGELFF. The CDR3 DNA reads TGTGCCAGCAGTTACCAGACAGAAAACACCGGGGAGCTGTTTTTT.